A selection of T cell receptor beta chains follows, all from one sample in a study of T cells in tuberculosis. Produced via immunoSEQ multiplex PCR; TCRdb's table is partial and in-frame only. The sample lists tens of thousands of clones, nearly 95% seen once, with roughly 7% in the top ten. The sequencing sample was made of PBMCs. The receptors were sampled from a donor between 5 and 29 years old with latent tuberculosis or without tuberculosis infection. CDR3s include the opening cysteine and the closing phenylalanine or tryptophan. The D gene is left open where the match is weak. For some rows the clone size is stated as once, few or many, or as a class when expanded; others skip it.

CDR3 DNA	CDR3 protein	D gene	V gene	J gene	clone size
TGCGCCAGCAGCCCAGGACAGGGGAGGGAAAAACTGTTTTTT	CASSPGQGREKLFF	TRBD1	TRBV5-1	TRBJ1-4	.
TGTGCCAGCAGCCAGTTCCTCGACACTGAAGCTTTCTTT	CASSQFLDTEAFF	.	TRBV9	TRBJ1-1	.
TGTGCCAGCAGCTTGGCGTCCCGACAGGGTAACGGCTACACCTTC	CASSLASRQGNGYTF	TRBD1	TRBV5-6	TRBJ1-2	.
TGTGCCAGCAGCTTCTCGGACAGGGCCTATGGCTACACCTTC	CASSFSDRAYGYTF	TRBD1	TRBV5-4	TRBJ1-2	.
TGTGCCAGCAGAGACAGGGCTGAGAGAAACACCATATATTTT	CASRDRAERNTIYF	TRBD1	TRBV6-6	TRBJ1-3	once
TGTGCCAGCAGCTTAGCAGGGGTTTATAGCAATCAGCCCCAGCATTTT	CASSLAGVYSNQPQHF	.	TRBV7-2	TRBJ1-5	.
TGTGCTAGTGATACTCATAGGGGGAATTCACCCCTCCACTTT	CASDTHRGNSPLHF	.	TRBV12-5	TRBJ1-6	.
TGCGCCAGCAGCCCCGGCGCTACAGGGGAGCGACTCAAATATGGCTACACCTTC	CASSPGATGERLKYGYTF	TRBD1	TRBV5-1	TRBJ1-2	.
TGTGCCAGCAGTTCCTGGACGGGGAACACCATATATTTT	CASSSWTGNTIYF	.	TRBV27	TRBJ1-3	.
TGTGCCAGCAGTGAAAACCCCTCGGGTCAGCCCCAGCATTTT	CASSENPSGQPQHF	.	TRBV6-1	TRBJ1-5	.
TGCGCCAGCAGCTTGGGTCCTTCTTCCTACGAGCAGTACTTC	CASSLGPSSYEQYF	.	TRBV5-1	TRBJ2-7	.
TGCGCCAGCAGCCTCAGTAAAGTTGAGGAGCTGTTTTTT	CASSLSKVEELFF	.	TRBV5-1	TRBJ2-2	.
TGCGCCAGCAGCCCTCAGCTGACAGGGTTAAGCTATGGCTACACCTTC	CASSPQLTGLSYGYTF	TRBD1	TRBV4-1	TRBJ1-2	.
TGTGCCATCAGTGAGGACAGGGTGGATGGCTACACCTTC	CAISEDRVDGYTF	TRBD1	TRBV10-3	TRBJ1-2	once
TGCGCCAGCAGCCAAGATGGCAGGGTTGACAAACTGTTTTTT	CASSQDGRVDKLFF	.	TRBV4-3	TRBJ1-4	.
TGCGCCAGCAGCCAAGGGCTAGCGGGCCCCAGCACAGATACGCAGTATTTT	CASSQGLAGPSTDTQYF	TRBD2	TRBV4-1	TRBJ2-3	once
TGTGCCAGCAATCCCTCGGGAGAGGGGACGCGTGGCTACACCTTC	CASNPSGEGTRGYTF	.	TRBV6-4	TRBJ1-2	few
TGTGCCAGCAGTGAAGCGGCAGGGGGCGAGCAGTTCTTC	CASSEAAGGEQFF	TRBD1	TRBV6-1	TRBJ2-1	.
TGTGCCAGTAGTATCTTACTAAGCGGGGGTACCTACGAGCAGTACTTC	CASSILLSGGTYEQYF	TRBD2	TRBV19	TRBJ2-7	.
TGTGCCAGCAGCCCAACGTCGAACAGGGCCCCCTATGGCTACACCTTC	CASSPTSNRAPYGYTF	.	TRBV5-6	TRBJ1-2	.
TGTGCCAGCAGATTACTGAATCAGCCCCAGCATTTT	CASRLLNQPQHF	.	TRBV2	TRBJ1-5	.
TGCGCCAGCAGCCCCCCCCGTGCAGGGGTCTATGGCTACACCTTC	CASSPPRAGVYGYTF	.	TRBV5-1	TRBJ1-2	.
TGTGCTGGGAGAACCCAGGTGACTGAAGCTTTCTTT	CAGRTQVTEAFF	.	TRBV30	TRBJ1-1	.
TGTGCCAGCAGTACTGACACATACACTGAAGCTTTCTTT	CASSTDTYTEAFF	.	TRBV2	TRBJ1-1	.
TGTGCCAGCAGAATAACAGGGACCGGAAACACCATATATTTT	CASRITGTGNTIYF	.	TRBV6-5	TRBJ1-3	once
TGTGCCAGCAGCCCCCCCGGACAGGGAGACTATGGCTACACCTTC	CASSPPGQGDYGYTF	TRBD1	TRBV7-9	TRBJ1-2	.
TGTGCCAGCAGTTACGGCAAATACGAGCAGTACTTC	CASSYGKYEQYF	.	TRBV6-6	TRBJ2-7	few
TGTGCCAGCAGCGTAGCTCAAGAGGGCTGGTCACCCCTCCACTTT	CASSVAQEGWSPLHF	.	TRBV9	TRBJ1-6	.
TGTGCCAGCCTTACCAGGGTAAACGCCTACGAGCAGTACTTC	CASLTRVNAYEQYF	.	TRBV6-1	TRBJ2-7	.
TGCGCCAGCAGTGAGGGGACAGGCGTGAATGAGCAGTTCTTC	CASSEGTGVNEQFF	TRBD1	TRBV10-2	TRBJ2-1	.
TGTGCCAGCAGCTTGAAGGCGGGAACAGATACGCAGTATTTT	CASSLKAGTDTQYF	.	TRBV5-6	TRBJ2-3	.
TGTGCCAGCAGTTACTCCATCAACGGGGGCACAGATACGCAGTATTTT	CASSYSINGGTDTQYF	.	TRBV6-5	TRBJ2-3	once
TGTGCCAGCAGCTTGGAAGAAGGGGGCCACTATGGCTACACCTTC	CASSLEEGGHYGYTF	TRBD1	TRBV5-6	TRBJ1-2	.
TGTGCCAGCAGCCTCGGGACAGGAGTTCCATTTGCTTTCTTT	CASSLGTGVPFAFF	TRBD1	TRBV7-3	TRBJ1-1	.
TGTGCCAGCTCTTCGGTCCGGGTCGCTAGCACAGATACGCAGTATTTT	CASSSVRVASTDTQYF	.	TRBV14	TRBJ2-3	.
TGTGCCAGCAGCCCGCAGGGTTTTGGCATCTCTGGAAACACCATATATTTT	CASSPQGFGISGNTIYF	.	TRBV9	TRBJ1-3	.
TGTGCCAGCAGTGTGGGGGGTTCGAACACTGAAGCTTTCTTT	CASSVGGSNTEAFF	.	TRBV2	TRBJ1-1	.
TGTGCCAGCAGTGGGACAAGGCCCCTTTCTTCCACCGGGGAGCTGTTTTTT	CASSGTRPLSSTGELFF	.	TRBV27	TRBJ2-2	.
TGTGCCAGCAGCGTAGCAGGGACAGCGAGTTACGTCGAGCAGTACTTC	CASSVAGTASYVEQYF	TRBD1	TRBV7-2	TRBJ2-7	few
TGTGCCAGCAGCCAAACCGGACAGCCTAATTCACCCCTCCACTTT	CASSQTGQPNSPLHF	.	TRBV6-5	TRBJ1-6	.
TGTGCCAGCAGCGAGGGTGGATCTGGCTACACCTTC	CASSEGGSGYTF	.	TRBV6-5	TRBJ1-2	.
TGTGCCAGCAGTGAAGCCCCGGTAAGGACTTCTGGAAACACCATATATTTT	CASSEAPVRTSGNTIYF	.	TRBV6-1	TRBJ1-3	.
TGCAGCGTTGGGGCAGGGGGATACACCGGGGAGCTGTTTTTT	CSVGAGGYTGELFF	TRBD1	TRBV29-1	TRBJ2-2	few